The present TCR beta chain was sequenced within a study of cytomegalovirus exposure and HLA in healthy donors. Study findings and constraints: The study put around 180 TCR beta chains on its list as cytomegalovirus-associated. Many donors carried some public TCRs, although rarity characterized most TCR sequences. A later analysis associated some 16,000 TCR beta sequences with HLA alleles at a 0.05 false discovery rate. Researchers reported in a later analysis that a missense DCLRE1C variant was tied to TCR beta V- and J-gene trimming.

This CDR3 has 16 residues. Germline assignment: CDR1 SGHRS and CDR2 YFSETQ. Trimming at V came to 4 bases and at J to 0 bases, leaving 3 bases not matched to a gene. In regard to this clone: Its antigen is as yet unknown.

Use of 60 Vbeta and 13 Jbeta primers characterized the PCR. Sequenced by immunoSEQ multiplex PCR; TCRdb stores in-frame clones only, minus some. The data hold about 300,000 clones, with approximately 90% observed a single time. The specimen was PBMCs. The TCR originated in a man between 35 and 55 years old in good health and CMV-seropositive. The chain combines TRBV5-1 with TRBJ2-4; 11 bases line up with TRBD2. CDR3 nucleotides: TGCGCCAGCAGCCTAACTAGCGGGGGAGCCAAAAACATTCAGTACTTC. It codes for CASSLTSGGAKNIQYF.